This is a list of T cell receptor delta chains from one sample in a study of gamma-delta T cells after stem cell transplantation. TCRdb called clones anew from the RT-PCR reads with CATT. Of about 1,200 delta-chain clones listed, approximately 3% are singletons. Sequenced material: gamma-delta T cells. The receptors were sampled from a human donor. It is not recorded whose cells these are; they may come from a transplant donor. Each CDR3 is given with its conserved first and last residue. The D gene is left open where the match is weak. Clone size, where shown, is once, few, many, or a class for clones that have expanded.

D: TRDD3; J: TRDJ1; size: -; V: TRDV2; CDR3: CACDSVLGAPGRDTDKLIF; DNA: TGTGCCTGTGACTCAGTACTGGGGGCCCCCGGCCGGGACACCGATAAACTCATCTTT
D: TRDD3; J: TRDJ1; size: medium-sized; V: TRDV2; CDR3: CACDTVGDTPDKLIF; DNA: TGTGCCTGTGACACCGTGGGGGATACGCCCGATAAACTCATCTTT
D: TRDD3; J: TRDJ1; size: -; V: TRDV2; CDR3: CACSVLGDTRQLIF; DNA: TGTGCCTGCTCCGTACTGGGGGATACGCGGCAACTCATCTTT
D: TRDD3; J: TRDJ1; size: large; V: TRDV2; CDR3: CACDTERGMPDYTDKLIF; DNA: TGTGCCTGTGACACCGAAAGGGGGATGCCCGATTACACCGATAAACTCATCTTT
D: TRDD3; J: TRDJ1; size: few; V: TRDV2; CDR3: CACDLLGDTNTDKLIF; DNA: TGTGCCTGTGACCTACTGGGGGATACAAACACCGATAAACTCATCTTT
D: TRDD3; J: TRDJ1; size: -; V: TRDV2; CDR3: CACDTLLGDRDYTDKLIF; DNA: TGTGCCTGTGACACCCTACTGGGGGACCGAGATTACACCGATAAACTCATCTTT
D: -; J: TRDJ1; size: large; V: TRDV2; CDR3: CACDGILTDKLIF; DNA: TGTGCCTGTGATGGGATATTAACCGATAAACTCATCTTT
D: TRDD3; J: TRDJ1; size: large; V: TRDV2; CDR3: CACDLLGDHDKLIF; DNA: TGTGCCTGTGACCTACTGGGGGATCACGATAAACTCATCTTT
D: TRDD3; J: TRDJ1; size: medium-sized; V: TRDV2; CDR3: CACDTVLRGILYTDKLIF; DNA: TGTGCCTGTGACACCGTGCTCCGGGGGATACTGTACACCGATAAACTCATCTTT
D: -; J: TRDJ1; size: large; V: TRDV2; CDR3: CACDTIEYTDKLIF; DNA: TGTGCCTGTGACACAATAGAATACACCGATAAACTCATCTTT
D: TRDD3; J: TRDJ1; size: -; V: TRDV2; CDR3: CACDAVLGDTADKLIF; DNA: TGTGCCTGTGACGCCGTACTGGGGGATACGGCCGATAAACTCATCTTT
D: TRDD3; J: TRDJ1; size: -; V: TRDV2; CDR3: CACDSLLGDTNTDKLIF; DNA: TGTGCCTGTGACAGCCTACTGGGGGATACAAACACCGATAAACTCATCTTT
D: -; J: TRDJ1; size: large; V: TRDV2; CDR3: CACDTLGGPLDKLIF; DNA: TGTGCCTGTGACACTCTTGGGGGCCCACTCGATAAACTCATCTTT
D: TRDD3; J: TRDJ1; size: few; V: TRDV2; CDR3: CACDELLGDDTDKLIF; DNA: TGTGCCTGTGACGAACTACTGGGGGACGACACCGATAAACTCATCTTT
D: -; J: TRDJ3; size: hyperexpanded; V: TRDV2; CDR3: CACDTIGGVSWDTRQMFF; DNA: TGTGCCTGTGACACCATTGGGGGCGTCTCCTGGGACACCCGACAGATGTTTTTC
D: TRDD3; J: TRDJ3; size: hyperexpanded; V: TRDV2; CDR3: CACDITGDPNSWDTRQMFF; DNA: TGTGCCTGTGACATTACTGGGGACCCGAACTCCTGGGACACCCGACAGATGTTTTTC
D: -; J: TRDJ1; size: -; V: TRDV2; CDR3: CACDTLGTTSYTDKLIF; DNA: TGTGCCTGTGACACTCTGGGGACGACTTCTTACACCGATAAACTCATCTTT